This T cell receptor (beta chain) was sequenced in a study of T cells in narcolepsy. The CDR3 has 14 amino acids. J was trimmed by 7 bases and V by 3 bases; bases with no gene match: 4. Germline CDR1 SQVTM, CDR2 ANQGSEA. Method: immunoSEQ multiplex PCR; TCRdb's copy keeps in-frame clones and lacks some. The table has about 30,000 clones, roughly 80% seen once; the top ten hold under 1.3%. This clonotype was obtained from a human donor with narcolepsy. V and J are TRBV29-1 and TRBJ2-2, with 11 positions matching TRBD1. The material sequenced was CD45RA- memory CD4+ T cells from PBMCs. DNA of the CDR3: TGCAGCGTTGAGGGGACAGGGGGTTTCGGGGAGCTGTTTTTT. Translation gives CSVEGTGGFGELFF.